The 12 T cell receptor beta chains below were found in one sample sequenced in a study of blood T cells in healthy people across ages. It was with a sample-barcoded 5' primer and a J-beta primer mix that a second PCR of about 7 to 12 cycles was run. TCRdb called the 5' RACE reads again in MiXCR, with one record for every CDR3 protein. The data show hundreds of thousands of distinct CDR3 sequences, less than 60% seen once. Material: blood. These receptors came from an elderly man in good health.

The V gene is TRBV28, the J gene TRBJ2-5, with TRBD2 matching 11 bases. CDR1 and CDR2 (germline): MDHEN, SYDVKM. The CDR3 extends over 15 amino acids. J lost 5 bases, V lost 6 bases, and 8 bases had no gene match. The CDR3 coding sequence is TGTGCCAGCAGCAATAGCGGGGGGGCTGGCGAGACCCAGTACTTC. This gives the protein CASSNSGGAGETQYF. Full variable domain (remainder filled in from reference TRBV28 and TRBJ2-5): DVKVTQSSRYLVKRTGEKVFLECVQDMDHENMFWYRQDPGLGLRLIYFSYDVKMKEKGDIPEGYSVSREKKERFSLILESASTNQTSMYLCASSNSGGAGETQYFGPGTRLLVL.

This clonotype was seen a few times. This chain connects TRBV11-1 to TRBJ1-4, with D perhaps TRBD1 (5 bases). V was clipped by 3 bases and J by 5 bases, with 16 bases between them. From germline, CDR1 is SGHAT and CDR2 FQDESV (reference sequence). This CDR3 is built from 16 residues. CDR3 DNA sequence: TGTGCCAGCAGCTTCGGAACGGGGACGGAGAATGAAAAACTGTTTTTT. It translates to CASSFGTGTENEKLFF.

This clonotype was observed a few times. The chain recombines TRBV13 with TRBJ1-1, with D uncertain. V lost 3 bases and J 2 bases, leaving 13 bases between the germline ends. Germline CDR1 reads PRHDT; CDR2 reads FYEKMQ (reference sequence). CDR3 size: 15 residues. CDR3 amino acids: CASSFYEARNTEAFF. DNA of the CDR3: TGTGCCAGCAGCTTCTACGAAGCTAGAAACACTGAAGCTTTCTTT.

This rearrangement joins TRBV12-3 or TRBV12-4 to TRBJ2-5; D remains unclear. The V end was cut by 5 bases, the J end by 11 bases, with 24 bases between. The CDR3 sequence is 15 residues long. The CDR3 region has the DNA TGTGCCAGCAGTCGACTCGGGCCTACCCTGAATGAGCAGTACTTC. It translates to CASSRLGPTLNEQYF.

This sequence joins TRBV9 and TRBJ2-1, with 12 bases aligning to TRBD2. Germline trimming cut 0 bases from V and 13 bases from J; bases unmatched to any gene: 8. Germline CDR1 is SGDLS and CDR2 is YYNGEE. The CDR3 is made up of 15 amino acids. The DNA of the CDR3 is TGTGCCAGCAGCGTAGCTAGCGGGAGGGAAGAGACCCAGTTCTTC. Amino acids: CASSVASGREETQFF.

The gene calls are TRBV7-9 and TRBJ1-2; 7 bases are shared with TRBD1. The ends lost 5 bases at V and 3 bases at J; junction bases unmatched: 6. Looked up from germline, CDR1 is SEHNR and CDR2 is FQNEAQ (reference sequence). This CDR3 has 14 residues. The CDR3 sequence: CASSARDRDYGYTF. The CDR3 DNA is TGTGCCAGCAGCGCGAGAGACAGGGACTATGGCTACACCTTC.

This clonotype was seen a single time. The rearrangement joins TRBV12-3 or TRBV12-4 to TRBJ1-1; tentative D call: TRBD1 (5 bases). Deletions cut 3 bases from V and 11 bases from J, with 13 bases between. This CDR3 has 12 residues. The DNA of the CDR3 is TGTGCCAGCAGTTTCTCGACAGAGGCGGCTTTCTTT. Translation: CASSFSTEAAFF.

This chain uses TRBV20-1 with TRBJ2-4; unclear D gene. CDR3 length: 15 residues. Germline-derived CDR1 and CDR2 are DFQATT and SNEGSKA (reference sequence). With 4 bases removed from V and 0 bases from J, the gap between germline ends came to 13 bases. This CDR3 is CSAKRVDLAKNIQYF. Written as DNA, the CDR3 is TGCAGTGCTAAAAGGGTGGATCTAGCCAAAAACATTCAGTACTTC.

This clonotype has just a few counts. A much larger clone sits a single nucleotide away, making a read error possible. The CDR3 DNA follows: TGTCCCAGCAGCCCCGGGGGGCCAAACAATGAGCAGTTCTTC. Translating gives CPSSPGGPNNEQFF. The chain combines TRBV4-2 with TRBJ2-1, with a tentative D call TRBD2 (7 bases). This CDR3 spans 14 amino acids. Germline CDR1 LGHNA, CDR2 YNFKEQ.

V gene TRBV7-3 combines with J gene TRBJ2-3; D is unresolved. CDR3 size: 16 residues. V was pared by 5 bases and J by 4 bases, with 19 bases between. Germline V gene sequence: CDR1 SGHTA, CDR2 FQGTGA. CDR3 in amino acids: CASSHSGPEVPDTQYF. The CDR3 nucleotides read TGTGCCAGCAGCCACTCGGGCCCTGAGGTCCCAGATACGCAGTATTTT.

This clonotype was seen only a few times. The chain links TRBV7-2 to TRBJ2-3; TRBD2 might be the D (5 bases). The CDR3 contains 15 residues. Germline V gene sequence: CDR1 SGHTA, CDR2 FQGNSA. Trimming removed 3 bases from V and 3 bases from J, with 13 bases in between. The DNA of the CDR3 is TGTGCCAGCAGCTTCCGTTGGGGAGCTACAGATACGCAGTATTTT. Residues: CASSFRWGATDTQYF.

This clonotype was counted between two and nine times. This chain connects TRBV5-6 to TRBJ2-7, with TRBD1 matching 7 bases. The CDR3 has 15 residues. Germline CDR1 is SGHDT and CDR2 is YYEEEE. J was trimmed by 3 bases and V by 4 bases; bases with no gene match: 10. CDR3 in DNA: TGTGCCAGCAGCACCGGACAGGAGGACTTCTACGAGCAGTACTTC. Protein: CASSTGQEDFYEQYF.